The clone carrying this TCR beta chain was seen a single time. Per the germline V gene, CDR1 is SGHNT and CDR2 is YYREEE (reference sequence). V was pared by 4 bases and J by 4 bases, with 14 bases between. The CDR3 is 14 amino acids. This specimen comes from a study of blood T cell repertoires in COVID-19. Across the whole study: Whether acute or convalescent, the COVID-19 samples came from the United States, Italy and Spain.

Only in-frame clones appear in the TCRdb table, and some are missing; sequencing was by immunoSEQ multiplex PCR. This table has approximately 56,000 clones, approximately 89% appearing once. The sequenced material came from peripheral blood. The receptor's source is a woman aged 60 to 75 with COVID-19, enrolled during active disease. The V gene is TRBV5-4, the J gene TRBJ1-1; D may be TRBD1 (6 bases). CDR3 DNA sequence: TGTGCCAGCAGCCCCCCTGACAGGCCCACTGAAGCTTTCTTT. This encodes CASSPPDRPTEAFF.